This TCR beta chain is drawn from a study of cytomegalovirus exposure and HLA in healthy donors (TCRdb year 2017). About the study as a whole: An earlier analysis of some 600 of the donors reported approximately 280 Gb of sequence data and 117 million unique TCR beta sequences obtained from around 190 million T cells. Approximately 300 gigabases of sequencing data and around 85 million unique TCR sequences made up an early release that covered around 640 HLA-typed donors. Of the 300 to 500 genotyped donors, approximately 81% were placed in the genetic ancestry cluster associated with self-reported Caucasian donors. The study aimed to test whether cataloging public T cell receptors could reveal signatures of past pathogen exposure. The study profiled the T cell repertoires of 550 to 700 subjects by immunosequencing and related them to cytomegalovirus serostatus. In addition to the first cohort of roughly 670 subjects, a separate validation cohort of approximately 120 different subjects was used. To predict cytomegalovirus infection status, the study combined high-throughput TCR immunosequencing, statistical association of individual TCRs with disease status, and machine learning. A later analysis re-analyzed previously published TCR beta repertoires from 666 donors and added high-resolution HLA genotyping to study TCR occurrence patterns. The later analysis used no new phenotypic data to find candidate immune exposures, relying instead on TCR beta sequences and their occurrence across donors. An earlier analysis of about 620 of the donors applied high-throughput TCR beta sequencing to assess whether each TCR beta V gene segment acted as functional or pseudogenic. Donor age, sex, ethnicity and CMV serostatus were compiled alongside the repertoire data. A later genetic analysis took genome-wide SNP genotypes for about 55% of the 666 donors and used that subset as a discovery cohort. Every discovery cohort repertoire had been produced on one sequencing platform. Class I and class II HLA loci were covered by the typing at four-digit resolution. The number of donors typed differed by locus, with 629-630 for A, B, C, DRB1 and DQB1, approximately 500 for DQA1, approximately 580 for DPA1, and some 440 for DPB1. A few DR-DQ haplotypes were handled as single units for association and clustering because linkage in the cohort was strong. Among under 450 genotyped donors of the cohort, an average of roughly 240,000 unique TCR beta nucleotide sequences were sequenced per donor, roughly 20% of them non-productive. Beyond this particular receptor, the publication reports: In vitro tests confirmed that a few of the cytomegalovirus-associated TCR beta chains recognize cytomegalovirus antigens. The sequencing pipeline was judged likely to have produced a cluster of highly shared sequence variants as a technical artifact. A later analysis found that HLA-associated TCR beta chains were more clonally expanded and had lower generation probabilities than equally common non-associated chains. Because HLA typing was unavailable for some donors at each locus, only the typed subset was used in association tests. An association between a missense DCLRE1C variant and V-gene and J-gene trimming of TCR beta chains was found in a later genetic analysis and replicated in an independent cohort. In an earlier analysis of approximately 600 of the donors, most TCR beta V segments were observed in productive rearrangements about 90% or about 30% of the time, broadly matching IMGT annotations. Because the 87-base-pair reads could not distinguish some IMGT-functional V segments, including TRBV6-2 and TRBV6-3, those segments were excluded. In a later analysis, most CMV-associated TCR beta chains were found to appear HLA-restricted, with HLA associations seemingly driven largely by CMV exposure. In a later analysis, several top co-occurrence clusters were reported to appear linked to parvovirus B19, influenza, CMV and Epstein-Barr virus. For the cohort, immune exposure information was limited to CMV serostatus. A later analysis found that TCR association rates varied across HLA loci, with DRB1 alleles showing the most associated TCRs and HLA-C alleles the fewest. A further reported finding was that TCR beta sequences accurately predicted the HLA-A and HLA-B alleles for most subjects in the first cohort. Assigning TCR associations to individual alleles was difficult when HLA alleles, especially DR and DQ, strongly co-occurred. Correlated functional status among segregating V segments might be attributable to linkage disequilibrium, but an unknown experimental factor could not be ruled out. The authors suggested that the approach could potentially be generalized to other disease states and immunological phenotypes. The study gave a list of under 200 TCR beta chains associated with cytomegalovirus. Because counts were too low, around 18 rarely observed V segments, including chromosome 9 orphons, were left out of the earlier analysis of approximately 500 of the donors. The classifier was reported to diagnose cytomegalovirus status with high specificity and sensitivity in both the original and validation cohorts. Most TCR sequences were observed very rarely across donors, whereas some public TCRs were present in many individuals. In this cohort, only TCR beta chains were sequenced, and detectable features were limited by the absence of alpha or paired-chain data. In a later genetic analysis, fewer N-insertions in productive TCRs were reported among donors in an Asian-associated ancestry cluster than the roughly 700-donor mean. Roughly uniform sequencing depth across donors was assumed in presence/absence analyses, although this assumption may not hold. A later analysis associated 15,000 to 20,000 TCR beta sequences with specific HLA alleles at a false discovery rate of 0.05.

Library preparation used the immunoSEQ multiplex PCR assay. A mixture of 60 forward primers for TCR Vbeta segments and 13 reverse primers for TCR Jbeta segments was used in the multiplex PCR. The CDR3 region of rearranged TCR beta genes was amplified from genomic DNA with a multiplex PCR assay. On the Illumina HiSeq System, the amplified TCR beta libraries were sequenced as 87-base-pair reads. In the source study's methods: A later analysis tallied 75 million to 95 million unique TCR beta chains across the 660 or so repertoires, and 10 million to 11 million of those chains were shared by two or more donors. A nearest-neighbor algorithm error-corrected the raw reads and collapsed the reads into unique sequences, merging closely related sequences to remove PCR and sequencing errors. V, D and J gene segments were assigned by aligning CDR3 sequences to IMGT reference sequences. For a sequence to be retained, at least a six-nucleotide match to both a V gene segment and a J gene segment was required. A rearrangement counted as productive if the CDR3 had no stop codons and remained in frame with V and J, and every other rearrangement counted as non-productive. CDR3 was defined by IMGT convention, running from the second conserved V-encoded cysteine to the conserved J-encoded phenylalanine. Sequences without an unambiguous match to a single V gene segment were excluded from the earlier analysis of a few hundred of the donors. An earlier analysis of roughly 590 of the donors called V segments functional above 56.7% productive rearrangements and segregating when the between-donor standard deviation exceeded 5%. To diagnose cytomegalovirus status from the catalog of TCR beta chain sequences, a statistical classification framework was built. In a later analysis, V and J genes were assigned by comparing TCR nucleotide sequences against IMGT/GENE-DB human TR gene sequences. A later analysis assigned CDR3 sequences and most-parsimonious VDJ recombination scenarios with the TCRdist pipeline. A later analysis defined each TCR beta chain by its CDR3 amino acid sequence plus V-gene family, and excluded reads lacking a unique V-gene family. A later analysis removed 500 to 600 highly shared, low-generation-probability nucleotide sequences to deal with suspected cross-contamination and a sequencing artifact. In a later analysis, a clonal expansion index for each public chain was calculated from normalized within-repertoire ranks of inferred template counts. Generation probabilities in a later analysis came from a VDJ recombination model fitted to out-of-frame rearrangements, and those results were checked against IGoR. A later analysis scored TCR-TCR, TCR-HLA and TCR-CMV co-occurrence with hypergeometric tests, applying a repertoire-size bias correction to TCR pairs. To estimate false discovery rates, a later analysis permuted the HLA or CMV assignments 20 times. In a later analysis, co-occurring TCRs were grouped using DBSCAN, and TCRdist sequence similarity was added for clustering within HLA-allele-positive subsets. Repertoires with fewer than 30,000 or more than 120,000 public chains were left out of co-occurrence clustering, as were five repertoires with anomalous nucleotide sharing. TCRdb re-hosts the immuneACCESS table, in-frame sequences only. Its copies lack some clones; in the studies checked, an unresolved V gene accounts for under half of them, and the cause for the rest is not known. V and J calls and clone size are copied from that table; D and trimming were computed from the DNA. Here the sample has about 90,000 clones; 65% to 80% occur a single time. Of the sample, more than 13% falls within the top ten clones.

The trim is 7 bases for V and 6 bases for J, with a gap of 21 bases between the germline ends. CDR1 and CDR2 are read off the germline V gene as WSHSY and SAAADI. Measured from the cysteine to the phenylalanine, the CDR3 is 15 residues long. Only the CDR3 part of the read is kept: 45 bases, read in frame from the first base. This clone was observed a handful of times. Its antigen is currently not known. No much larger clonotype is one base removed from it; base qualities were not supplied. In total, roughly 670 healthy bone marrow donors made up the cohort. At the time of sampling, every cohort member was nominally healthy, though immune exposures that went unrecorded were likely present. The donor was CMV seropositive and belonged to the group of about 290 seropositive cohort members. A peripheral blood sample was collected from each donor, and TCR beta sequencing was performed on peripheral blood mononuclear cells. The Qiagen DNeasy Blood Extraction Kit was used to extract genomic DNA from the blood cell samples.

The sample comprised PBMCs. This TCR was sampled from a woman aged 45-65 years in good health and CMV-seropositive. The sequence joins TRBV10-2 to TRBJ1-2; TRBD1 is possibly the D segment (6 matching bases). The DNA sequence is given as TGCGCCAGCACCTTAGACAGGTCGAGCTTGAATGGCTACACCTTC. Translated, this gives CASTLDRSSLNGYTF.